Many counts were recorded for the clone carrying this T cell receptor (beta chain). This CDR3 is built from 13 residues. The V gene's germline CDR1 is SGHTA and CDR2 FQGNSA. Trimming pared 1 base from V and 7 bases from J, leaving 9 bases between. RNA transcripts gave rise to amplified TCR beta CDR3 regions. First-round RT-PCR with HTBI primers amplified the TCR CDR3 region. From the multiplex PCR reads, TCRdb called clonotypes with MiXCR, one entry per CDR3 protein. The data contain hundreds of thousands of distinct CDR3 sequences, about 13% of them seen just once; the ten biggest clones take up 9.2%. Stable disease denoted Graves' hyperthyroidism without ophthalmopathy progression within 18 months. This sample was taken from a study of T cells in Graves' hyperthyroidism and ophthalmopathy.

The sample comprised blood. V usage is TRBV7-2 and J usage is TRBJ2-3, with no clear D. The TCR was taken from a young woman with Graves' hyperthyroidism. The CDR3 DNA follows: TGTGCCAGCAGCTTAGGGCTGGGATATACGCAGTATTTT. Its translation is CASSLGLGYTQYF.